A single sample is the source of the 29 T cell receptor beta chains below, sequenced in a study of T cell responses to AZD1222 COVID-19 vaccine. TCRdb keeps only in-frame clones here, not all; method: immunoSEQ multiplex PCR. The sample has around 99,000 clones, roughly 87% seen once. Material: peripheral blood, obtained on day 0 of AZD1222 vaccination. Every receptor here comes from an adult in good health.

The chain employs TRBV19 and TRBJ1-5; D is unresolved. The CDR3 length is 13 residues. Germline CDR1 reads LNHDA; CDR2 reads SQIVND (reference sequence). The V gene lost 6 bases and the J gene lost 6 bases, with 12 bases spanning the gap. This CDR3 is CASSDDFPQPQHF. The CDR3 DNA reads TGTGCCAGTAGCGACGATTTCCCTCAGCCCCAGCATTTT.

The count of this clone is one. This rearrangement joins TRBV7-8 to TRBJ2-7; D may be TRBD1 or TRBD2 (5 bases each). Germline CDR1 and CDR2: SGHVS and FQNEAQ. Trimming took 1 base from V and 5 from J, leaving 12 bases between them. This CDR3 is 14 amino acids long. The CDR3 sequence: CASSLGGGVDEQYF. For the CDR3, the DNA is TGTGCCAGCAGCTTAGGTGGGGGAGTCGACGAGCAGTACTTC.

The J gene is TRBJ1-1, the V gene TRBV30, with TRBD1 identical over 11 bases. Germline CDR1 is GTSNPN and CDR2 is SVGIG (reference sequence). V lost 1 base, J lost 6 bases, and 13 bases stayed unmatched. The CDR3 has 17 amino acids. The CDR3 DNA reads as TGTGCCTGGAGTGGACCCGGGACAGGGGGTGGGTGGTCTGAAGCTTTCTTT. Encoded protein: CAWSGPGTGGGWSEAFF.

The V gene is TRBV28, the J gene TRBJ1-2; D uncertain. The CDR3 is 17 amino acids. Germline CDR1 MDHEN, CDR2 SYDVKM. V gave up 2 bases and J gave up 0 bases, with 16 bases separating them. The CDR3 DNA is TGTGCCAGCAGTTTACGGCGTGAGGACGAAACTAACTATGGCTACACCTTC. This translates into CASSLRREDETNYGYTF.

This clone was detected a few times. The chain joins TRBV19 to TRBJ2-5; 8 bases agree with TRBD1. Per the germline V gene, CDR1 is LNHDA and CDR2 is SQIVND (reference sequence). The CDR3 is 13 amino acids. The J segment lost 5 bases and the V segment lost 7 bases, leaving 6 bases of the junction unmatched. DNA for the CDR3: TGTGCCAGTACAGGGGGCATCGGTGAGACCCAGTACTTC. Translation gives CASTGGIGETQYF.

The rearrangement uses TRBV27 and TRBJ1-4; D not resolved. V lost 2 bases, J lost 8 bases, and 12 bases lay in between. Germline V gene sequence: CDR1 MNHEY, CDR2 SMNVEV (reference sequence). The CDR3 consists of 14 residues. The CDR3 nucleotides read TGTGCCAGCAGTTTAAAAGGGCTTGAGGAAAAACTGTTTTTT. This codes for CASSLKGLEEKLFF.

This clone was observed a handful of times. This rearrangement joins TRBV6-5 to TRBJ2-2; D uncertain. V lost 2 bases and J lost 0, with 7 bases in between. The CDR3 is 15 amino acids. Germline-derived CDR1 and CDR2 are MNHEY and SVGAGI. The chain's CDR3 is CASSYDGANTGELFF. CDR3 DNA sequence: TGTGCCAGCAGTTACGACGGCGCGAACACCGGGGAGCTGTTTTTT.

CDR3 sequence: CASSPPPGTGFGYTF. CDR3 bases: TGTGCCAGCAGTCCGCCTCCCGGGACAGGGTTTGGCTACACCTTC. The chain uses TRBV27 and TRBJ1-2, with 9 bases lining up with TRBD1. Germline assignment: CDR1 MNHEY and CDR2 SMNVEV (reference sequence). The CDR3 has 15 residues. With 5 bases clipped from V and 7 bases from J, the junction kept 11 bases outside the gene matches.

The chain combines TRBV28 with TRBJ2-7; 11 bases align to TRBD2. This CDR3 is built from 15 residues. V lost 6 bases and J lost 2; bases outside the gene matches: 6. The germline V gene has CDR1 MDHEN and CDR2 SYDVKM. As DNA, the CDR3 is TGTGCCAGCAGAGCGAATAGCGGGGGGGCCTACGAGCAGTACTTC. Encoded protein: CASRANSGGAYEQYF. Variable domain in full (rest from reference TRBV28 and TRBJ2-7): DVKVTQSSRYLVKRTGEKVFLECVQDMDHENMFWYRQDPGLGLRLIYFSYDVKMKEKGDIPEGYSVSREKKERFSLILESASTNQTSMYLCASRANSGGAYEQYFGPGTRLTVT.

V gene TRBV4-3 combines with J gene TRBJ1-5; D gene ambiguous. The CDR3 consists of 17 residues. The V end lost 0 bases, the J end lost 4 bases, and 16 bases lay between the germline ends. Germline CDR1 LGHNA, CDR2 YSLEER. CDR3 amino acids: CASSQEYLGQNNQPQHF. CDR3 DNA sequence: TGCGCCAGCAGCCAAGAGTATTTAGGGCAGAATAATCAGCCCCAGCATTTT.

CDR3 sequence reads: CASSQDVASSSGNTIYF. In DNA, the CDR3 is TGTGCCAGCAGCCAAGATGTCGCGTCCAGCTCTGGAAACACCATATATTTT. V and J are TRBV4-2 and TRBJ1-3; no clear D. The CDR3 extends over 17 amino acids. V lost 0 bases, J lost 0 bases, and 12 bases lay in between. Germline lookup yields CDR1 LGHNA and CDR2 YNFKEQ.

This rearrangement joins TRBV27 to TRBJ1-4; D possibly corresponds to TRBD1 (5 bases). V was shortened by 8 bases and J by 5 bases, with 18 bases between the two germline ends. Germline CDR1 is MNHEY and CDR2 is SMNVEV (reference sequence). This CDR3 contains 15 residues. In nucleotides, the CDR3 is TGTGCCAGCGGCTCGGGGGTCAGAGTGAATGAAAAACTGTTTTTT. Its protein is CASGSGVRVNEKLFF.

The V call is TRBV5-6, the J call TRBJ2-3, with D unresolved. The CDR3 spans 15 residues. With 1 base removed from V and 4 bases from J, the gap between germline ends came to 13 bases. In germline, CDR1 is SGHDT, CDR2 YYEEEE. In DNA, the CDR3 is TGTGCCAGCAGCTTGTTCTCCGCCGGGTCAGATACGCAGTATTTT. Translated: CASSLFSAGSDTQYF.

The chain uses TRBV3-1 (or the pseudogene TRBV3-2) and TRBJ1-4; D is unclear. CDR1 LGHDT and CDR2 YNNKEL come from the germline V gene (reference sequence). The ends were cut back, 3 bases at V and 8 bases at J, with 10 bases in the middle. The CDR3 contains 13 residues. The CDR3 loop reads CASSHGVGEKLFF. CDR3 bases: TGTGCCAGCAGCCACGGGGTCGGCGAAAAACTGTTTTTT.

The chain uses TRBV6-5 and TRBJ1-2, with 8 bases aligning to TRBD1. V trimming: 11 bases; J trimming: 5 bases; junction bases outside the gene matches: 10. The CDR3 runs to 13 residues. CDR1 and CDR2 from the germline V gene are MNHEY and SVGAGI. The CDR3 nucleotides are TGTGCCGCACCCTCGCAGGGGGCTTATGGCTACACCTTC. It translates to CAAPSQGAYGYTF.

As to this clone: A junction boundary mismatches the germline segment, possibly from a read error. This CDR3 reads CSTSTTRGLGGFF. The DNA for the CDR3 is TGCAGTACTAGTACGACTCGGGGTTTAGGAGGTTTCTTT. J is TRBJ1-1 and V is TRBV20-1; no clear D gene. This CDR3 is built from 13 residues. Germline V gene data show CDR1 as DFQATT and CDR2 as SNEGSKA (reference sequence).

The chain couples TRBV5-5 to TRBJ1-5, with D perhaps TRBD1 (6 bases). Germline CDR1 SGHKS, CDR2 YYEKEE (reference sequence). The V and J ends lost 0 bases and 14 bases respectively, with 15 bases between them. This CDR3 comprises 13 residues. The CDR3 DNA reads TGTGCCAGCAGCTTGGCCCCCCAGGACAGAGAGCATTTT. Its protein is CASSLAPQDREHF.

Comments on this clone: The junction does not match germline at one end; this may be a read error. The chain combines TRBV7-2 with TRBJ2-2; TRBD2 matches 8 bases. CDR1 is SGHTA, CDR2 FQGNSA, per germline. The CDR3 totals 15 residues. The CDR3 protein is CASSLLGLDTGELSF. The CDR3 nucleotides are TGTGCCAGCAGTCTCTTGGGACTAGACACCGGGGAGCTGTCTTTT.

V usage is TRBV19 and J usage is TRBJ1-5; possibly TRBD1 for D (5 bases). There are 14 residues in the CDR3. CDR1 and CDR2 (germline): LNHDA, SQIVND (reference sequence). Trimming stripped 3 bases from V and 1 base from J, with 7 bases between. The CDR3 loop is CASSMGGSNQPQHF. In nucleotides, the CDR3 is TGTGCCAGTAGTATGGGGGGGAGCAATCAGCCCCAGCATTTT. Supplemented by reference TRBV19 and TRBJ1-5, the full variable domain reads DGGITQSPKYLFRKEGQNVTLSCEQNLNHDAMYWYRQDPGQGLRLIYYSQIVNDFQKGDIAEGYSVSREKKESFPLTVTSAQKNPTAFYLCASSMGGSNQPQHFGDGTRLSIL.

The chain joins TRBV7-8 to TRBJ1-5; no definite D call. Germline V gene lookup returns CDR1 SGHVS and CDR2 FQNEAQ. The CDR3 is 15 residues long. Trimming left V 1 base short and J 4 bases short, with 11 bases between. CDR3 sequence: CASSLDRASNQPQHF. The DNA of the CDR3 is TGTGCCAGCAGCTTAGATCGGGCCAGTAATCAGCCCCAGCATTTT.

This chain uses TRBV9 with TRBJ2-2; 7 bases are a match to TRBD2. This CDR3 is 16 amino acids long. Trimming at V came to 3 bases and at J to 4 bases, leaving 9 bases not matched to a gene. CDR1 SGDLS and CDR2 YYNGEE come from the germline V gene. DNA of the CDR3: TGTGCCAGCAGCGCGAGAAGCGGGGAGTCCACCGGGGAGCTGTTTTTT. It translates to CASSARSGESTGELFF.

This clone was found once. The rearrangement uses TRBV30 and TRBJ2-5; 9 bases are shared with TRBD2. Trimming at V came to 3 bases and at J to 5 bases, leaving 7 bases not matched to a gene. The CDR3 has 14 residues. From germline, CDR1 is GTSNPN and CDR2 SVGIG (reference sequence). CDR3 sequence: CAWRLAGAWETQYF. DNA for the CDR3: TGTGCCTGGAGATTAGCGGGAGCTTGGGAGACCCAGTACTTC.

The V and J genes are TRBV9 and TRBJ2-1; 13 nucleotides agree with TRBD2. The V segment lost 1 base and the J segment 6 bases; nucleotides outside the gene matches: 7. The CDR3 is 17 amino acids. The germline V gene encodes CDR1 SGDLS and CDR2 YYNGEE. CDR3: CASSVSGTSGVINEQFF. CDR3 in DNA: TGTGCCAGCAGCGTATCGGGGACTAGCGGGGTTATCAATGAGCAGTTCTTC. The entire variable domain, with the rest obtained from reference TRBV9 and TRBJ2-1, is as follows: DSGVTQTPKHLITATGQRVTLRCSPRSGDLSVYWYQQSLDQGLQFLIQYYNGEERAKGNILERFSAQQFPDLHSELNLSSLELGDSALYFCASSVSGTSGVINEQFFGPGTRLTVL.

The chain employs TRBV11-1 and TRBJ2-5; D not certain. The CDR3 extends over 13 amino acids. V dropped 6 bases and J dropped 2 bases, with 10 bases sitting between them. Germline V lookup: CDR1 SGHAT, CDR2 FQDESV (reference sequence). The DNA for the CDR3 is TGTGCCAGCAGTCCCGACACGCAAGAGACCCAGTACTTC. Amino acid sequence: CASSPDTQETQYF.

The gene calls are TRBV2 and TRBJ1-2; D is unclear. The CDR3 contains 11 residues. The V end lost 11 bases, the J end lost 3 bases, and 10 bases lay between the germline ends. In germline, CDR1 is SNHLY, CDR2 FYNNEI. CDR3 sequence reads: CAGRADYGYTF. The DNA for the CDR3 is TGTGCCGGAAGGGCAGACTATGGCTACACCTTC.

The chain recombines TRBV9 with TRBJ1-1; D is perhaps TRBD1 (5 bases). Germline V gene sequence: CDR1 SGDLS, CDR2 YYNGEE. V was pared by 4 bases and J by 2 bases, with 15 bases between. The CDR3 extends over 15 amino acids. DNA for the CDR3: TGTGCCAGCAGCTCCAAGGACGGGACTAACACTGAAGCTTTCTTT. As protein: CASSSKDGTNTEAFF.

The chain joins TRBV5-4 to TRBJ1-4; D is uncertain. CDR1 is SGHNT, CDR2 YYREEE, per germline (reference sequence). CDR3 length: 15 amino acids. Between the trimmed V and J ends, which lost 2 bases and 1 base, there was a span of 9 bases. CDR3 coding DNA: TGTGCCAGCAGCTTTTGGCGGGAAACTAATGAAAAACTGTTTTTT. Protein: CASSFWRETNEKLFF.

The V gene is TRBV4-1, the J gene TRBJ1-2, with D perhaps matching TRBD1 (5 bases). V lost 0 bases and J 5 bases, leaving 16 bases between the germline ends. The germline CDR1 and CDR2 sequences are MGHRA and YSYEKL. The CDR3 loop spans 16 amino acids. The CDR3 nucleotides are TGCGCCAGCAGCCAAGATAGGACGGAGCGGGGGTATGGCTACACCTTC. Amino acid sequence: CASSQDRTERGYGYTF.

The CDR3 DNA reads TGTGCCACCAGCCTGGGACAGGGGACCGGGGAGCTGTTTTTT. Its protein is CATSLGQGTGELFF. The J gene is TRBJ2-2, the V gene TRBV24-1; 10 bases align to TRBD1. The CDR3 length is 14 residues. The J segment lost 5 bases and the V segment lost 7 bases, leaving 3 bases of the junction unmatched. Germline V lookup: CDR1 KGHDR, CDR2 SFDVKD.